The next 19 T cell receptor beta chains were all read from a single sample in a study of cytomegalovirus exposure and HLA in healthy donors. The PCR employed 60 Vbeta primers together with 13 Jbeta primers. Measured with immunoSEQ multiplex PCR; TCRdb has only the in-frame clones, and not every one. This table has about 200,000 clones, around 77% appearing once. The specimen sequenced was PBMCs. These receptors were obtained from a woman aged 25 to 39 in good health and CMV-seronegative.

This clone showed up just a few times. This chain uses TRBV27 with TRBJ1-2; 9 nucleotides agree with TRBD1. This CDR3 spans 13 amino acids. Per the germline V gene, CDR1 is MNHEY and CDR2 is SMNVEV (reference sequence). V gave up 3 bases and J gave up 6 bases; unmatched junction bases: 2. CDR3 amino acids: CASSFRDRDGYTF. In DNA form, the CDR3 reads TGTGCCAGCAGTTTCCGGGACAGGGATGGCTACACCTTC.

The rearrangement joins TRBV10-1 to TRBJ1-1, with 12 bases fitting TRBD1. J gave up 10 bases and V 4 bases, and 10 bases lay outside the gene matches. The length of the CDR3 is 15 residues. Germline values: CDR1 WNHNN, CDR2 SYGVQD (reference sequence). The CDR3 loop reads CASSGTRDRGRVAFF. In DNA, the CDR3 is TGCGCCAGCAGTGGGACCCGGGACAGGGGGCGCGTAGCTTTCTTT.

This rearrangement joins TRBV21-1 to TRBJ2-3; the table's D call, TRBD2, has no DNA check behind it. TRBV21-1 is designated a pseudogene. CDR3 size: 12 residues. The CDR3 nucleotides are TGTGCCAGCTCTCCGAGGGCAGATACGCAGTATTTT. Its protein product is CASSPRADTQYF.

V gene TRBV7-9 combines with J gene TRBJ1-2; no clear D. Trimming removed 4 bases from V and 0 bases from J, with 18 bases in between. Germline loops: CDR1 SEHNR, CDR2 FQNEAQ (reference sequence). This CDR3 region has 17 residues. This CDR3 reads CASSSTYRLNANYGYTF. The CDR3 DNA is TGTGCCAGCAGCTCAACCTACAGATTAAATGCTAACTATGGCTACACCTTC.

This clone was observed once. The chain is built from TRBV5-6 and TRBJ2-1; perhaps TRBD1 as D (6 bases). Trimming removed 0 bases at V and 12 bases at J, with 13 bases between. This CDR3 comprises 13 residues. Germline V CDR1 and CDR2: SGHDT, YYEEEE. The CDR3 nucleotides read TGTGCCAGCAGCTTGGATACAGGGCTAGCGCAGTTCTTC. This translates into CASSLDTGLAQFF.

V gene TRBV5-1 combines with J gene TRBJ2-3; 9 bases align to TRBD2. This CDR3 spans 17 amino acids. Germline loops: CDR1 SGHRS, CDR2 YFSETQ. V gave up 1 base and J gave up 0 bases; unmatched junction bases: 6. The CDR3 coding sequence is TGCGCCAGCAGCTTGCGAGGCGGGAGGGGTAGCACAGATACGCAGTATTTT. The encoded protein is CASSLRGGRGSTDTQYF.

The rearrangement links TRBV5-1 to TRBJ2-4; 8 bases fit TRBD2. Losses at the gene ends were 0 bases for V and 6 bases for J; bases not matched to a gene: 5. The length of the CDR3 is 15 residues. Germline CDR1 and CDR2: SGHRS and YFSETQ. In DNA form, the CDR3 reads TGCGCCAGCAGCTTGGCCCAGGGACTAGGAAACATTCAGTACTTC. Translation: CASSLAQGLGNIQYF. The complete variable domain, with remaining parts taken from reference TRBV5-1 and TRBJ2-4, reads KAGVTQTPRYLIKTRGQQVTLSCSPISGHRSVSWYQQTPGQGLQFLFEYFSETQRNKGNFPGRFSGRQFSNSRSEMNVSTLELGDSALYLCASSLAQGLGNIQYFGAGTRLSVL.

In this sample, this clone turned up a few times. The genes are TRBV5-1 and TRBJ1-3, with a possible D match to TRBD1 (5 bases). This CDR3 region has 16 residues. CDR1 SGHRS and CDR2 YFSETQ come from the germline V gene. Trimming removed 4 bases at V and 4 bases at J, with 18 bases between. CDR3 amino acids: CASSPRAGLLGNTIYF. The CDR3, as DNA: TGCGCCAGCAGCCCTCGGGCAGGGCTGCTGGGAAACACCATATATTTT.

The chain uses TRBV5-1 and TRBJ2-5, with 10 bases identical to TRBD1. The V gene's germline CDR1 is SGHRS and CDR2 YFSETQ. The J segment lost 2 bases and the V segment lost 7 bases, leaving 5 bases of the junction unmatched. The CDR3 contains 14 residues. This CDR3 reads CASARDRGQETQYF. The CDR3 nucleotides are TGCGCCAGCGCCCGGGACAGGGGACAAGAGACCCAGTACTTC.

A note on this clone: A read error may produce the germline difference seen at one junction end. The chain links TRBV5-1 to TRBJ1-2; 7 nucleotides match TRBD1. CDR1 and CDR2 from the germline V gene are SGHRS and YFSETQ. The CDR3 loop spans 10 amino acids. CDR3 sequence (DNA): TGCGCCAGCAGGGGGGACAGAGTTATCTTC. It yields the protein CASRGDRVIF.

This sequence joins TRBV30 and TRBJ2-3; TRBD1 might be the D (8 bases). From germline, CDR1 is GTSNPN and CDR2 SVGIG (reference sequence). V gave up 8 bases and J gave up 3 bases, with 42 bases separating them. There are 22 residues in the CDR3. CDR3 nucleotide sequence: TGTGCCCCCCTCGGGGACAGGAGACCCCTACCTAGCGGACCGTGCGGTACAGATACGCAGTATTTT. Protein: CAPLGDRRPLPSGPCGTDTQYF.

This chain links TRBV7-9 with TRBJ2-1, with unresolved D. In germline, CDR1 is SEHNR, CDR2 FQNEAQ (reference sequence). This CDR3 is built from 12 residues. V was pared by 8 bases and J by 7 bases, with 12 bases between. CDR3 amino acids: CASALSTNEQFF. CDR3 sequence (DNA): TGTGCCAGCGCCCTTAGTACTAATGAGCAGTTCTTC.

The CDR3, as DNA: TGTGCCAGTAGTATAGGTGGTTCGGGAGAGACCCAGTACTTC. Amino acids: CASSIGGSGETQYF. V and J are TRBV19 and TRBJ2-5, with D unresolved. This CDR3 spans 14 amino acids. The V gene lost 1 base and the J gene lost 4 bases, with 10 bases spanning the gap. The germline CDR1 and CDR2 sequences are LNHDA and SQIVND (reference sequence).

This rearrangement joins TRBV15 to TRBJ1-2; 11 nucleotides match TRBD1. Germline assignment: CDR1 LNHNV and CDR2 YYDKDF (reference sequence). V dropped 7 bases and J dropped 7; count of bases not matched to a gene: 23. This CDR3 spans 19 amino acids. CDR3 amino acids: CATTGPPGSDRGRVGGYTF. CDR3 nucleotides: TGTGCCACCACCGGCCCCCCCGGCTCGGACAGGGGGCGAGTGGGTGGCTACACCTTC.

The CDR3: CASSRKGSTQETQYF. The CDR3 DNA follows: TGCGCCAGCAGCCGAAAGGGGTCTACCCAAGAGACCCAGTACTTC. V is TRBV4-1 and J is TRBJ2-5; possible D gene TRBD1, 5 bases. The CDR3 is 15 amino acids. V was clipped by 4 bases and J by 1 base, with 13 bases between them. Germline V lookup: CDR1 MGHRA, CDR2 YSYEKL.

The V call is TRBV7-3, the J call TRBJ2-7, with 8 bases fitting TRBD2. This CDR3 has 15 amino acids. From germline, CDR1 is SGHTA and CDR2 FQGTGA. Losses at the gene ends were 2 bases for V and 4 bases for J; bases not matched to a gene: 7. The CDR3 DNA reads TGTGCCAGCAGCTTAGGGCGGGGGGCAAAATACGAGCAGTACTTC. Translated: CASSLGRGAKYEQYF.

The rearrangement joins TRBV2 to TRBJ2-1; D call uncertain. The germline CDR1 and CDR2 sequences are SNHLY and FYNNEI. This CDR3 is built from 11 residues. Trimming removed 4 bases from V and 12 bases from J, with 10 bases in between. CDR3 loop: CASSAPWAQFF. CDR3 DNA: TGTGCCAGCAGTGCCCCTTGGGCGCAGTTCTTC.

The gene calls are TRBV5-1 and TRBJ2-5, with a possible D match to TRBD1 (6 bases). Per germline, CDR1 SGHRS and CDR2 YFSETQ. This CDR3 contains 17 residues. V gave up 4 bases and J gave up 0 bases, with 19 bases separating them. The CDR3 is CASSPRSRTEYQETQYF. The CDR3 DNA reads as TGCGCCAGCAGCCCCAGGAGCCGGACAGAGTACCAAGAGACCCAGTACTTC.

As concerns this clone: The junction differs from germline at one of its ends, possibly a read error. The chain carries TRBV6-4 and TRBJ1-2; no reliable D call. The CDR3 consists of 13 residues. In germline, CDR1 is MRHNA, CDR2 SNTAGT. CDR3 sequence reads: CASSDLPSYGYPF. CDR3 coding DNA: TGTGCCAGCAGTGACCTTCCTAGCTATGGCTACCCCTTC.